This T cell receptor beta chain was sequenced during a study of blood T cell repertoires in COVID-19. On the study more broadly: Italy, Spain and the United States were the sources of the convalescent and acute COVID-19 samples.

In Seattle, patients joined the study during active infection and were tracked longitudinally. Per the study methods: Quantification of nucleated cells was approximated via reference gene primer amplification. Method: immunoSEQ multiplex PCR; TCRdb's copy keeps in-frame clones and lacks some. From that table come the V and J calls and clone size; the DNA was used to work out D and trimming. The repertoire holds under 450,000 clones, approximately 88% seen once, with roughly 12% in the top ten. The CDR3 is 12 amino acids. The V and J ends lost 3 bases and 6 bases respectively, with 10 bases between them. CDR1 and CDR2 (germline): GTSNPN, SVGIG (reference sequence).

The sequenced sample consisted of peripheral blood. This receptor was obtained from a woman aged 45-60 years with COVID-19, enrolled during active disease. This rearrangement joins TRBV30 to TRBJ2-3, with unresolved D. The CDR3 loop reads CAWRGLGDTQYF. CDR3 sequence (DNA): TGTGCCTGGAGGGGTCTCGGGGATACGCAGTATTTT.